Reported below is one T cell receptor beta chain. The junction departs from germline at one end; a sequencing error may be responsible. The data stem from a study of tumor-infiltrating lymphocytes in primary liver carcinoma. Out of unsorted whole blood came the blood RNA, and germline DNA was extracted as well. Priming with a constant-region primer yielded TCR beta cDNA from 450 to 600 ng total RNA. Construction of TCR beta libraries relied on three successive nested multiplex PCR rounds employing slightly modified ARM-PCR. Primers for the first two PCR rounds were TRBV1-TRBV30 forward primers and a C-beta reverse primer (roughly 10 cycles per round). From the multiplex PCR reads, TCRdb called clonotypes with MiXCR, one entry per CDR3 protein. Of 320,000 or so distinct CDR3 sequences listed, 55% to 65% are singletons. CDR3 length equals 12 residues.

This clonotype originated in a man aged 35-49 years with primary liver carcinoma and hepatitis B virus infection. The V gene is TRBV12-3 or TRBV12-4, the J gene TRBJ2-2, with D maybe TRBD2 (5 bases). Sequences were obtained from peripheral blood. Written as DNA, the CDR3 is TGTACCAGCAGCCCAGGACCTAGGGAGCTATTTTTT. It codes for CTSSPGPRELFF.